The 21 T cell receptor beta chains reported below all come from one sample, sequenced in a study of cytomegalovirus exposure and HLA in healthy donors. PCR involved 60 Vbeta and 13 Jbeta primers. Clones were sequenced by immunoSEQ multiplex PCR, and TCRdb holds only the in-frame ones, with some missing. This table has 150,000 or so clones, roughly three quarters appearing once. The sample was PBMCs. Receptors originate from a male donor in good health and CMV-seronegative.

The rearrangement links TRBV4-3 to TRBJ1-4; possible D gene TRBD1, 5 bases. This CDR3 has 14 amino acids. V was cut by 0 bases and J by 7 bases, with 9 bases left in between. The V gene's germline CDR1 is LGHNA and CDR2 YSLEER. Here the CDR3 DNA reads TGCGCCAGCAGCCAAGAGGGGGGGGGTGAAAAACTGTTTTTT. Translated: CASSQEGGGEKLFF.

There are a few counts of this clone. The chain uses TRBV18 and TRBJ1-2; D perhaps matches TRBD1 (5 bases). The germline V gene encodes CDR1 KGHSH and CDR2 LQKENI. The CDR3 length is 12 residues. Trimming pared 6 bases from V and 6 bases from J, leaving 11 bases between. The CDR3 region is CASSVREDGYTF. CDR3 DNA: TGTGCCAGCTCGGTCAGGGAGGATGGCTACACCTTC.

The chain has TRBV7-2 and TRBJ2-5, with TRBD1 as a possible D gene (5 bases). There are 14 residues in the CDR3. Trimming took 1 base from V and 6 from J, leaving 12 bases between them. The V gene's germline CDR1 is SGHTA and CDR2 FQGNSA. DNA of the CDR3: TGTGCCAGCAGCTTAGGCAGGGCGATGCAGACCCAGTACTTC. Its protein product is CASSLGRAMQTQYF. Together with reference TRBV7-2 and TRBJ2-5, the CDR3 gives the full variable domain: GAGVSQSPSNKVTEKGKDVELRCDPISGHTALYWYRQSLGQGLEFLIYFQGNSAPDKSGLPSDRFSAERTGGSVSTLTIQRTQQEDSAVYLCASSLGRAMQTQYFGPGTRLLVL.

This chain joins TRBV30 and TRBJ1-6; the match to TRBD1 covers 12 bases. Trimming removed 4 bases from V and 6 bases from J; junction bases left unmatched: 4. Germline V gives CDR1 GTSNPN, CDR2 SVGIG (reference sequence). The CDR3 has 15 amino acids. Here the CDR3 reads CAWTGTGGSNSPLHF. The CDR3 bases are TGTGCCTGGACCGGGACAGGGGGCTCTAATTCACCCCTCCACTTT.

This chain connects TRBV19 to TRBJ1-5, with TRBD1 matching over 7 bases. The CDR3 is 13 residues long. CDR1 is LNHDA, CDR2 SQIVND, per germline (reference sequence). The ends lost 6 bases at V and 4 bases at J; junction bases unmatched: 3. CDR3 region: CASRNRGNQPQHF. The CDR3 DNA reads as TGTGCCAGTAGAAACAGGGGAAATCAGCCCCAGCATTTT.

The chain combines TRBV5-4 with TRBJ2-7, with 8 bases matching TRBD2. The CDR3 is made up of 16 amino acids. With V trimmed by 4 bases and J by 6 bases, 15 bases remained unmatched. Germline CDR1 is SGHNT and CDR2 is YYREEE (reference sequence). CDR3 bases: TGTGCCAGCAGCCAAGATACTGACGGGGGGGTTGCCGAGCAGTACTTC. This sequence encodes CASSQDTDGGVAEQYF. Variable domain in full (rest from reference TRBV5-4 and TRBJ2-7): ETGVTQSPTHLIKTRGQQVTLRCSSQSGHNTVSWYQQALGQGPQFIFQYYREEENGRGNFPPRFSGLQFPNYSSELNVNALELDDSALYLCASSQDTDGGVAEQYFGPGTRLTVT.

DNA of the CDR3: TGTGCCAGCAGCCAAAACATCCTAGCTGGGGGCCTCACAGATACGCAGTATTTT. Encoded protein: CASSQNILAGGLTDTQYF. The V and J genes are TRBV5-4 and TRBJ2-3, with D perhaps matching TRBD1 (6 bases). Trimming removed 4 bases from V and 2 bases from J, with 23 bases in between. This CDR3 has 18 residues. Germline CDR1 reads SGHNT; CDR2 reads YYREEE (reference sequence).

This clone has just a few counts. The rearrangement joins TRBV2 to TRBJ2-7; TRBD1 might be the D (6 bases). Germline V gene sequence: CDR1 SNHLY, CDR2 FYNNEI. CDR3 length: 12 amino acids. V gave up 4 bases and J gave up 2 bases, with 6 bases separating them. This chain's CDR3 is CASSGQAYEQYF. The DNA for the CDR3 is TGTGCCAGCAGTGGACAGGCCTACGAGCAGTACTTC. Full variable domain (remainder filled in from reference TRBV2 and TRBJ2-7): EPEVTQTPSHQVTQMGQEVILRCVPISNHLYFYWYRQILGQKVEFLVSFYNNEISEKSEIFDDQFSVERPDGSNFTLKIRSTKLEDSAMYFCASSGQAYEQYFGPGTRLTVT.

The J gene is TRBJ2-5, the V gene TRBV11-3; TRBD2 agrees at 8 bases. This CDR3 is 15 amino acids long. Germline V gene sequence: CDR1 SGHNT, CDR2 YENEEA. Trimming cost V 2 bases and J 1 base; bases outside gene matches: 3. CDR3 DNA sequence: TGTGCCAGCAGCTTACGGGGGGGGGCCCAAGAGACCCAGTACTTC. Protein product: CASSLRGGAQETQYF.

The chain employs TRBV9 and TRBJ2-1; 8 bases match TRBD2. Per the germline V gene, CDR1 is SGDLS and CDR2 is YYNGEE. The ends lost 3 bases at V and 8 bases at J; junction bases unmatched: 10. The CDR3 length is 15 residues. The CDR3 sequence is CASSGRGGLSHEQFF. CDR3 DNA: TGTGCCAGCAGCGGACGGGGGGGCCTTTCGCATGAGCAGTTCTTC. Full variable domain (missing parts from reference TRBV9 and TRBJ2-1): DSGVTQTPKHLITATGQRVTLRCSPRSGDLSVYWYQQSLDQGLQFLIQYYNGEERAKGNILERFSAQQFPDLHSELNLSSLELGDSALYFCASSGRGGLSHEQFFGPGTRLTVL.

There are a few counts of this clone. V gene TRBV30 combines with J gene TRBJ1-5, with unresolved D. The germline CDR1 and CDR2 sequences are GTSNPN and SVGIG (reference sequence). Trimming stripped 4 bases from V and 3 bases from J, with 10 bases between. CDR3 length: 13 amino acids. Here the CDR3 reads CAWNSDPNQPQHF. For the CDR3, the DNA is TGTGCCTGGAATAGCGACCCCAATCAGCCCCAGCATTTT. The variable domain in full, with the rest retrieved from reference TRBV30 and TRBJ1-5, is SQTIHQWPATLVQPVGSPLSLECTVEGTSNPNLYWYRQAAGRGLQLLFYSVGIGQISSEVPQNLSASRPQDRQFILSSKKLLLSDSGFYLCAWNSDPNQPQHFGDGTRLSIL.

A few counts support this clone. In nucleotides, the CDR3 is TGTGCCAGCAGCTTAAGGGGAGGCTTTCCCCAAGAGACCCAGTACTTC. This gives the protein CASSLRGGFPQETQYF. The chain links TRBV11-1 to TRBJ2-5, with D possibly being TRBD2 (6 bases). V shed 2 bases and J shed 1 base, with 14 bases lying between them. The germline V gene encodes CDR1 SGHAT and CDR2 FQDESV (reference sequence). This CDR3 has 16 residues.

This clone has a handful of counts. The rearrangement uses TRBV9 and TRBJ2-7; 10 bases line up with TRBD2. Germline V gene lookup returns CDR1 SGDLS and CDR2 YYNGEE. V lost 0 bases and J lost 2; bases outside the gene matches: 8. This CDR3 has 17 amino acids. CDR3 region: CASSVGVAGGVPYEQYF. The DNA for the CDR3 is TGTGCCAGCAGCGTAGGGGTAGCGGGGGGCGTCCCCTACGAGCAGTACTTC. Variable domain in full (rest from reference TRBV9 and TRBJ2-7): DSGVTQTPKHLITATGQRVTLRCSPRSGDLSVYWYQQSLDQGLQFLIQYYNGEERAKGNILERFSAQQFPDLHSELNLSSLELGDSALYFCASSVGVAGGVPYEQYFGPGTRLTVT.

This clone has a handful of counts. The CDR3: CAISEGGAGRGTDTQYF. Here the CDR3 DNA reads TGTGCCATCAGTGAAGGTGGAGCGGGAAGGGGGACGGATACGCAGTATTTT. This chain joins TRBV10-3 and TRBJ2-3, with D possibly matching TRBD2 (7 bases). The CDR3 length is 17 residues. From germline, CDR1 is ENHRY and CDR2 SYGVKD. V shed 3 bases and J shed 6 bases, with 22 bases lying between them.

CDR3: CASSPDRGAYEQYF. CDR3 in DNA: TGTGCCAGCAGTCCCGACAGGGGAGCCTACGAGCAGTACTTC. The chain has TRBV27 and TRBJ2-7; 8 nucleotides line up with TRBD1. This CDR3 is built from 14 residues. The germline CDR1 and CDR2 sequences are MNHEY and SMNVEV (reference sequence). Trimming cost V 5 bases and J 2 bases; bases outside gene matches: 5.

The chain is built from TRBV7-9 and TRBJ1-3; D not certain. The germline V gene has CDR1 SEHNR and CDR2 FQNEAQ (reference sequence). The CDR3 length is 14 residues. Deletions cut 4 bases from V and 0 bases from J, with 7 bases between. DNA for the CDR3: TGTGCCAGCAGCTCAGGCATCTCTGGAAACACCATATATTTT. This encodes CASSSGISGNTIYF.

V is TRBV7-9 and J is TRBJ2-1; D might be TRBD2 (5 bases). There are 15 residues in the CDR3. Germline V gene sequence: CDR1 SEHNR, CDR2 FQNEAQ (reference sequence). The ends were cut back, 5 bases at V and 0 bases at J, with 11 bases in the middle. The CDR3 nucleotides read TGTGCCAGCAGCCCGGACTCATACTCCTACAATGAGCAGTTCTTC. As protein: CASSPDSYSYNEQFF.

This clone was picked up one time. V is TRBV19 and J is TRBJ2-3, with 10 bases that match TRBD2. The germline V gene encodes CDR1 LNHDA and CDR2 SQIVND (reference sequence). Unmatched junction bases numbered 8, after V lost 2 bases and J lost 6 bases. The CDR3 extends over 16 amino acids. CDR3 sequence reads: CASSIKAGGPWDTQYF. The CDR3 DNA is TGTGCCAGTAGTATAAAAGCGGGGGGGCCGTGGGATACGCAGTATTTT.

The V and J genes are TRBV28 and TRBJ2-5, with a tentative D call TRBD1 (6 bases). V lost 4 bases to trimming and J lost 7 bases, with 16 bases between them. Germline CDR1 and CDR2: MDHEN and SYDVKM. This CDR3 is built from 14 residues. The CDR3 coding sequence is TGTGCCAGCAGTTCACAGGGTTTAGGGGGGACCCAGTACTTC. It yields the protein CASSSQGLGGTQYF.

J is TRBJ1-1 and V is TRBV10-3; possible D gene TRBD1, 6 bases. V was pared by 3 bases and J by 2 bases, with 16 bases between. CDR3 length equals 16 residues. From germline, CDR1 is ENHRY and CDR2 SYGVKD. The CDR3 is CAISDEGDRINTEAFF. In DNA form, the CDR3 reads TGTGCCATCAGTGACGAGGGGGACCGGATAAACACTGAAGCTTTCTTT.

This clone appeared a single time. This chain uses TRBV5-5 with TRBJ1-5; D ambiguous. Trimming cost V 4 bases and J 2 bases, with 7 bases left between them. Germline lookup yields CDR1 SGHKS and CDR2 YYEKEE (reference sequence). The CDR3 contains 13 residues. The CDR3 DNA is TGTGCCAGCAGCCCAGGCGGCAATCAGCCCCAGCATTTT. Protein: CASSPGGNQPQHF.